This T cell receptor (beta chain) came from a study of CD8 T cells in ankylosing spondylitis. Germline CDR1 reads SGHVS; CDR2 reads FQNEAQ. The V gene lost 0 bases and the J gene lost 4 bases, with 14 bases spanning the gap. The CDR3 has 16 residues. Study-wide points: A motif in TCR beta, a set of under ten highly homologous variants, appeared characteristic of ankylosing spondylitis blood. Significantly higher representation of disease-linked clones was reported for matched ankylosing spondylitis synovial fluid.

Quantitative 5'-RACE with molecular barcodes was used to make the TCR beta libraries. MiXCR, applied by TCRdb to the 5' RACE reads, yields one record per CDR3 protein. The sample shows under 300,000 distinct CDR3 sequences, roughly 10% of them seen only once. This clonotype showed up many times. The antigen remains unidentified. The chain joins TRBV7-8 to TRBJ2-3; perhaps TRBD1 as D (6 bases). Input material: blood, either unsorted or a sorted T cell fraction (not recorded which). The origin of this receptor is a male donor with ankylosing spondylitis or in good health (not recorded which). DNA for the CDR3: TGTGCCAGCAGCTTAGCGGACAGCTATTGGTCAGATACGCAGTATTTT. Residues: CASSLADSYWSDTQYF.